Following are 15 T cell receptor beta chains from one sample sequenced in a study of shared clonotypes between healthy human individuals. Assay: immunoSEQ multiplex PCR; the TCRdb copy retains only in-frame clones and omits some. The table has about 2 million clones, about 95% seen once; the top ten hold 0.13%. The sample comprised naive CD4+ T cells sorted from blood. Subset defined: CD45RA+ positively selected. The receptors derive from a man younger than 30 in good health.

The chain recombines TRBV5-6 with TRBJ1-4; D gene unclear. Looked up from germline, CDR1 is SGHDT and CDR2 is YYEEEE. The CDR3 spans 15 residues. The germline V and J ends were trimmed by 0 bases and 7 bases, with 13 bases remaining between them. The CDR3: CASSLAGWVGEKLFF. The CDR3 coding sequence is TGTGCCAGCAGCTTGGCAGGATGGGTGGGTGAAAAACTGTTTTTT.

V usage is TRBV27 and J usage is TRBJ2-2; D remains ambiguous. This CDR3 is 13 amino acids long. Per the germline V gene, CDR1 is MNHEY and CDR2 is SMNVEV (reference sequence). Trimming shortened V by 2 bases and J by 7 bases, and 8 bases separated the two germline ends. The CDR3 loop reads CASSLAHFGELFF. For the CDR3, the DNA is TGTGCCAGCAGTTTAGCACACTTCGGGGAGCTGTTTTTT.

CDR3 sequence reads: CASSLLGTGSQETQYF. CDR3 coding DNA: TGCGCCAGCAGCTTGTTGGGGACAGGGAGCCAAGAGACCCAGTACTTC. This chain uses TRBV5-1 with TRBJ2-5, with 9 bases aligning to TRBD1. Unmatched junction bases numbered 5, after V lost 1 base and J lost 1 base. There are 16 residues in the CDR3. CDR1 is SGHRS and CDR2 is YFSETQ in the germline V gene. Supplemented by reference TRBV5-1 and TRBJ2-5, the full variable domain reads KAGVTQTPRYLIKTRGQQVTLSCSPISGHRSVSWYQQTPGQGLQFLFEYFSETQRNKGNFPGRFSGRQFSNSRSEMNVSTLELGDSALYLCASSLLGTGSQETQYFGPGTRLLVL.

The chain joins TRBV6-6 to TRBJ1-3; D remains unclear. Germline CDR1 is MNHNY and CDR2 is SVGAGI (reference sequence). This CDR3 has 12 amino acids. Trimming left V 4 bases short and J 2 bases short, with 3 bases between. The CDR3 reads CASSLTGNTIYF. The CDR3 nucleotides are TGTGCCAGCAGTTTAACTGGAAACACCATATATTTT.

The CDR3 DNA sequence: TGCAGCGGACAGGGTGTTGAGACCCAGTACTTC. Encoded protein: CSGQGVETQYF. The chain recombines TRBV29-1 with TRBJ2-5, with TRBD1 identical over 7 bases. The CDR3 covers 11 residues. From germline, CDR1 is SQVTM and CDR2 ANQGSEA. V trimming: 7 bases; J trimming: 5 bases; junction bases outside the gene matches: 4.

V is TRBV6-5 and J is TRBJ2-7, with 8 positions matching TRBD2. Germline trimming cut 5 bases from V and 2 bases from J; bases unmatched to any gene: 5. This CDR3 is built from 14 residues. The germline V gene has CDR1 MNHEY and CDR2 SVGAGI. CDR3 nucleotides: TGTGCCAGCAGTAGAGCGGGAGTTACCTACGAGCAGTACTTC. Residues: CASSRAGVTYEQYF.

J is TRBJ1-1 and V is TRBV29-1, with D unresolved. The CDR3 runs to 12 residues. Germline CDR1 reads SQVTM; CDR2 reads ANQGSEA. Trimming removed 7 bases at V and 1 base at J, with 10 bases between. As DNA, the CDR3 is TGCAGCGGACGAATTGGGAACACTGAAGCTTTCTTT. Amino acid sequence: CSGRIGNTEAFF.

The chain couples TRBV5-1 to TRBJ2-3, with 11 bases matching TRBD2. The germline CDR1 and CDR2 sequences are SGHRS and YFSETQ. Germline trimming cut 4 bases from V and 2 bases from J; bases unmatched to any gene: 6. The CDR3 spans 16 residues. The CDR3 DNA reads TGCGCCAGCAGCAAAGCTAGCGGGGGGATCACAGATACGCAGTATTTT. Translated, it gives CASSKASGGITDTQYF. The whole variable domain, remainder taken from reference TRBV5-1 and TRBJ2-3, is KAGVTQTPRYLIKTRGQQVTLSCSPISGHRSVSWYQQTPGQGLQFLFEYFSETQRNKGNFPGRFSGRQFSNSRSEMNVSTLELGDSALYLCASSKASGGITDTQYFGPGTRLTVL.

CDR3 protein: CASSPSGQGAYGYTF. The CDR3 nucleotides are TGTGCCAGCAGCCCATCCGGACAGGGGGCCTATGGCTACACCTTC. The chain links TRBV7-9 to TRBJ1-2, with 11 bases identical to TRBD1. J was trimmed by 4 bases and V by 5 bases; bases with no gene match: 6. The CDR3 contains 15 residues. The germline V gene has CDR1 SEHNR and CDR2 FQNEAQ (reference sequence).

V is TRBV2 and J is TRBJ2-5, with 12 bases identical to TRBD2. The J segment lost 0 bases and the V segment lost 10 bases, leaving 9 bases of the junction unmatched. Germline CDR1 reads SNHLY; CDR2 reads FYNNEI. The CDR3 covers 16 residues. This CDR3 reads CATGLAGTPYQETQYF. In DNA, the CDR3 is TGTGCCACAGGACTAGCGGGGACTCCGTACCAAGAGACCCAGTACTTC.

Many counts were recorded for this clone. The genes are TRBV5-4 and TRBJ1-1; the D gene is possibly TRBD1 (5 bases). CDR1 SGHNT and CDR2 YYREEE come from the germline V gene (reference sequence). Deletions cut 3 bases from V and 0 bases from J, with 6 bases between. The CDR3 runs 13 residues. The DNA of the CDR3 is TGTGCCAGCAGCTCACAGGTGAACACTGAAGCTTTCTTT. Translated: CASSSQVNTEAFF.

The V call is TRBV11-2, the J call TRBJ2-7, with 7 bases lining up with TRBD2. Germline V gene sequence: CDR1 SGHAT, CDR2 FQNNGV. The CDR3 covers 12 residues. With V trimmed by 8 bases and J by 0 bases, 1 base remained unmatched. The CDR3 region has the DNA TGTGCCAGCGGGACTAACTCCTACGAGCAGTACTTC. It specifies CASGTNSYEQYF.

J is TRBJ1-4 and V is TRBV4-1; D ambiguous. The germline V gene has CDR1 MGHRA and CDR2 YSYEKL. This CDR3 is 14 amino acids long. Trimming left V 3 bases short and J 4 bases short, with 9 bases between. CDR3 sequence reads: CASSQGTLNEKLFF. The CDR3 DNA follows: TGCGCCAGCAGCCAGGGCACCCTTAATGAAAAACTGTTTTTT.

V and J are TRBV9 and TRBJ1-2; no definite D call. CDR3 length: 16 residues. In germline, CDR1 is SGDLS, CDR2 YYNGEE. V was cut by 0 bases and J by 5 bases, with 17 bases left in between. In DNA, the CDR3 is TGTGCCAGCAGCGTAGACGGCAGCATCACGACTTATGGCTACACCTTC. It specifies CASSVDGSITTYGYTF.

The V call is TRBV4-1, the J call TRBJ2-3; D is unclear. The CDR3 has 12 amino acids. Per germline, CDR1 MGHRA and CDR2 YSYEKL. V was cut by 4 bases and J by 6 bases, with 8 bases left in between. The CDR3 DNA sequence: TGCGCCAGCAGCCGACCACTGGATACGCAGTATTTT. Translation: CASSRPLDTQYF.